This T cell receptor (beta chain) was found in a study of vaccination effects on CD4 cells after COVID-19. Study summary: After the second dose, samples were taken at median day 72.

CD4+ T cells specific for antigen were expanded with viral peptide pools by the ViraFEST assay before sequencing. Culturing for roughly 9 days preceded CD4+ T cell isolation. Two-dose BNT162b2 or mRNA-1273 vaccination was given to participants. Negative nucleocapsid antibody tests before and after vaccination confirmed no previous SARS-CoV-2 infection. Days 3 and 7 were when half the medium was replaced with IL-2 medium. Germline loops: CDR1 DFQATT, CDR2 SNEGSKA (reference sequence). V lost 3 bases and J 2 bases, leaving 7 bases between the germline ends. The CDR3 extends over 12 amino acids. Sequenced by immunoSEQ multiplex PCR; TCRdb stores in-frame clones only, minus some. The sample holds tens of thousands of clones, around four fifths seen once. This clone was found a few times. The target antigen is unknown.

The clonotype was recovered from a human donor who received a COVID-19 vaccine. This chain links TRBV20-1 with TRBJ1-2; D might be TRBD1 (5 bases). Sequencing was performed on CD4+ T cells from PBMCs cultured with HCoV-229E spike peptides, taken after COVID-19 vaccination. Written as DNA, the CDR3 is TGCAGTGCTAGTCGGGGGAACTATGGCTACACCTTC. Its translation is CSASRGNYGYTF.